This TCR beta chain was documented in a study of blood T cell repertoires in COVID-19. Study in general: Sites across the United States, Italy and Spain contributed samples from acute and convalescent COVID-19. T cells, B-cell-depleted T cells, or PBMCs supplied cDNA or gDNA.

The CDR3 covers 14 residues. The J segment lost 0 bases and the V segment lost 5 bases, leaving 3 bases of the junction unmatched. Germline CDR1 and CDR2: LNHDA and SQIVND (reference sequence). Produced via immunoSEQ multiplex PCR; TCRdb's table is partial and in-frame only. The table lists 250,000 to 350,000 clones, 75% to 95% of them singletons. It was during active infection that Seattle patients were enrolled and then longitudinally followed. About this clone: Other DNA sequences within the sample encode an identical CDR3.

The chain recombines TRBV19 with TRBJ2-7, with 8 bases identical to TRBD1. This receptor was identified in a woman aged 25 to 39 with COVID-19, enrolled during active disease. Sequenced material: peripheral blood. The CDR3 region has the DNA TGTGCCAGTAGTGCCGGGACAGGCTCCTACGAGCAGTACTTC. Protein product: CASSAGTGSYEQYF.